A selection of T cell receptor beta chains follows, all from one sample in a study of blood T cell repertoires in COVID-19. Libraries were prepared by immunoSEQ multiplex PCR; TCRdb keeps only in-frame clonotypes and omits some of them. The table shows over 150,000 clones, with 65% to 85% occurring only once. Sequenced material: peripheral blood. Every receptor here comes from a woman of 80 years or more with active or convalescent COVID-19. The conserved cysteine and the conserved F or W are not part of the CDR3 here.

V gene: TRBV27
J gene: TRBJ1-5
CDR3 protein: ASSLFQGNQPQH

V gene: TRBV12-3/TRBV12-4
J gene: TRBJ1-2
CDR3 protein: ASSYSPEDGYT

V gene: TRBV7-9
J gene: TRBJ1-3
CDR3 protein: ASSLGAVTGSGNTIY

V gene: TRBV6-2/TRBV6-3
J gene: TRBJ2-5
CDR3 protein: ASSAEGQSKTQY

V gene: TRBV30
J gene: TRBJ1-6
CDR3 protein: AWSVGTYNSPLH

V gene: TRBV6-5
J gene: TRBJ1-2
CDR3 protein: ASQGAKYGYT

V gene: TRBV2
J gene: TRBJ1-2
CDR3 protein: ASSETVQGGSGYT

V gene: TRBV6-9
J gene: TRBJ1-3
CDR3 protein: ASSSAGNTIY

V gene: TRBV19
J gene: TRBJ1-5
CDR3 protein: ASAGTGGISNQPQH

V gene: TRBV29-1
J gene: TRBJ2-7
CDR3 protein: SVTVSDRVSEQY

V gene: TRBV27
J gene: TRBJ2-7
CDR3 protein: ASSLSGDEQY

V gene: TRBV21-1
J gene: TRBJ1-5
CDR3 protein: ASMPPGDSNQPQH

V gene: TRBV12-3/TRBV12-4
J gene: TRBJ1-5
CDR3 protein: ASSFGGNQPQH

V gene: TRBV19
J gene: TRBJ1-5
CDR3 protein: ASTPGQLNQPQH

V gene: TRBV5-4
J gene: TRBJ2-3
CDR3 protein: ASSLAGRTPRTDTQY

V gene: TRBV7-2
J gene: TRBJ1-6
CDR3 protein: ASSYGTSLSYNSPLH

V gene: TRBV5-4
J gene: TRBJ1-4
CDR3 protein: ASSLGGTGIEKLF

V gene: TRBV6-2/TRBV6-3
J gene: TRBJ2-3
CDR3 protein: ASSRGQRGGVSDTQY

V gene: TRBV11-2
J gene: TRBJ1-1
CDR3 protein: ASSLTTGMSTEAF

V gene: TRBV5-4
J gene: TRBJ1-3
CDR3 protein: ASSSSGVGSGNTIY

V gene: TRBV25-1
J gene: TRBJ1-1
CDR3 protein: ASSESGFIGTEAF

V gene: TRBV27
J gene: TRBJ1-2
CDR3 protein: ASSLTTGYGYT

V gene: TRBV21-1
J gene: TRBJ1-5
CDR3 protein: ASSKGGQFVIDHQPQH

V gene: TRBV12-3/TRBV12-4
J gene: TRBJ2-1
CDR3 protein: ASSLDSQDEQF

V gene: TRBV11-3
J gene: TRBJ2-1
CDR3 protein: ASSLDPGLARTYNEQF

V gene: TRBV11-2
J gene: TRBJ1-4
CDR3 protein: ASSRQLNEKLF

V gene: TRBV10-2
J gene: TRBJ1-1
CDR3 protein: ASSDRGNTEAF

V gene: TRBV6-2/TRBV6-3
J gene: TRBJ2-5
CDR3 protein: ASSYPQKQETQY

V gene: TRBV14
J gene: TRBJ1-2
CDR3 protein: ASSQDKRGNRRDGYT

V gene: TRBV6-2/TRBV6-3
J gene: TRBJ2-1
CDR3 protein: ASSRGGTHNEQF

V gene: TRBV6-5
J gene: TRBJ1-5
CDR3 protein: ASSYSGGDRQPQH

V gene: TRBV18
J gene: TRBJ2-5
CDR3 protein: ASSIRDSPQETQY

V gene: TRBV11-3
J gene: TRBJ1-1
CDR3 protein: ASSSPRVYEAF

V gene: TRBV5-1
J gene: TRBJ2-1
CDR3 protein: ASSWGVTPNEQF

V gene: TRBV2
J gene: TRBJ2-1
CDR3 protein: ASGGIVTDEQF

V gene: TRBV5-1
J gene: TRBJ2-7
CDR3 protein: ASSLQGSTYEQY

V gene: TRBV19
J gene: TRBJ2-3
CDR3 protein: ASSIGQANTDTQY

V gene: TRBV25-1
J gene: TRBJ2-7
CDR3 protein: ASRGAGEQY

V gene: TRBV19
J gene: TRBJ1-1
CDR3 protein: ASSILQGPAEAF

V gene: TRBV5-5
J gene: TRBJ1-3
CDR3 protein: ASSLLGSGGNTIY

V gene: TRBV28
J gene: TRBJ1-2
CDR3 protein: ASSLSGTGYGQGYT

V gene: TRBV6-2/TRBV6-3
J gene: TRBJ2-3
CDR3 protein: ASSPAGGPADTQY

V gene: TRBV7-3
J gene: TRBJ2-3
CDR3 protein: ASSLIGGATDTQY

V gene: TRBV3-1/TRBV3-2
J gene: TRBJ2-7
CDR3 protein: AGTKSGTEIQTYEQY

V gene: TRBV5-1
J gene: TRBJ1-3
CDR3 protein: ASSYETGGSRNTIY

V gene: TRBV5-4
J gene: TRBJ2-1
CDR3 protein: ASSQDLQGPDEQF

V gene: TRBV30
J gene: TRBJ2-3
CDR3 protein: AWRGGVGPDTQY

V gene: TRBV7-9
J gene: TRBJ1-4
CDR3 protein: ASSRKTGGGEKLF

V gene: TRBV6-5
J gene: TRBJ1-4
CDR3 protein: ASSWSPGQVGEKLF

V gene: TRBV29-1
J gene: TRBJ2-3
CDR3 protein: SVNRDRGLGWYDTDTQY

V gene: TRBV5-1
J gene: TRBJ2-7
CDR3 protein: ASSLGAASYEQY

V gene: TRBV7-2
J gene: TRBJ1-5
CDR3 protein: ASSPYATGGHNQPQH